These 3 T cell receptor beta chains share one sample of origin, sequenced in a study of post-analysis software for immune sequencing data. For these TCRs, the target antigens are not known. Prepared TCR beta cDNA libraries contained unique molecular identifiers. TCRdb reprocessed the PCR reads via MiXCR and lists one record per CDR3 protein. The sample has hundreds of thousands of distinct CDR3 sequences; less than 40% are singletons. Findings and caveats of the study: TRBV segments more frequent in patients than in controls numbered roughly five and included TRBV5-6, TRBV5-1 and TRBV20-1.

The specimen was blood. These receptors were collected from a girl under 10 years old with multiple sclerosis.

This clonotype was found many times. This CDR3 is CASSYSGSGNTIYF. DNA for the CDR3: TGTGCCAGCAGTTACTCGGGTTCCGGAAACACCATATATTTT. The chain links TRBV6-5 to TRBJ1-3; D gene unclear. The V end was cut by 0 bases, the J end by 4 bases, with 7 bases between. Germline V gene sequence: CDR1 MNHEY, CDR2 SVGAGI. This CDR3 region has 14 residues.

V gene TRBV20-1 combines with J gene TRBJ2-7; 7 nucleotides agree with TRBD2. Germline trimming cut 0 bases from V and 2 bases from J; bases unmatched to any gene: 7. The CDR3 runs 15 residues. CDR1 is DFQATT, CDR2 SNEGSKA, per germline (reference sequence). In nucleotides, the CDR3 is TGCAGTGCTAGAGATCAGCCGGGGGGAGCCTACGAGCAGTACTTC. It encodes CSARDQPGGAYEQYF.

The chain's CDR3 is CSALDNRRTQYF. For the CDR3, the DNA is TGCAGTGCCCTAGACAATCGTCGGACCCAGTACTTC. The chain couples TRBV20-1 to TRBJ2-5; D not resolved. Deletions cut 6 bases from V and 7 bases from J, with 15 bases between. Germline CDR1 reads DFQATT; CDR2 reads SNEGSKA (reference sequence). The CDR3 extends over 12 amino acids.